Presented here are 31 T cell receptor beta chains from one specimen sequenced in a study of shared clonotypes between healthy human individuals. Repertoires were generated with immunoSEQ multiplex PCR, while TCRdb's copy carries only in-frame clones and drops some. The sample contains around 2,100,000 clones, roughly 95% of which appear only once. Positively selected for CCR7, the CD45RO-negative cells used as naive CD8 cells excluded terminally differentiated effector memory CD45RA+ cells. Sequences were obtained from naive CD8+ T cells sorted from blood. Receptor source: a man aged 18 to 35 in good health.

The CDR3 region is CASSLGQGGVIEPQHF. The CDR3 region has the DNA TGTGCCAGCAGCTTAGGACAGGGAGGGGTAATAGAGCCCCAGCATTTT. V is TRBV7-9 and J is TRBJ1-5, with TRBD1 matching 7 bases. After removal of 1 base from V and 8 bases from J, the junction contained 11 bases not matched to a gene. This CDR3 is built from 16 residues. Germline V gene data show CDR1 as SEHNR and CDR2 as FQNEAQ (reference sequence).

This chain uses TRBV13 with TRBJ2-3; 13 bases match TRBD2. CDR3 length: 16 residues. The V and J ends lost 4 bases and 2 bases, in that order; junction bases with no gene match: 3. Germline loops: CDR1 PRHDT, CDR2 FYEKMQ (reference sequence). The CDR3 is CASSSGLAGVTDTQYF. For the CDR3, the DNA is TGTGCCAGCAGCTCTGGACTAGCGGGGGTCACAGATACGCAGTATTTT.

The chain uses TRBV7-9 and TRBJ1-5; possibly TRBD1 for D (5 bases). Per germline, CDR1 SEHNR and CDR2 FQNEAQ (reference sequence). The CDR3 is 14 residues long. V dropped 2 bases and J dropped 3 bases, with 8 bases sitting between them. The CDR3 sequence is CASSLQGFNQPQHF. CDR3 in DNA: TGTGCCAGCAGCTTACAGGGTTTCAATCAGCCCCAGCATTTT. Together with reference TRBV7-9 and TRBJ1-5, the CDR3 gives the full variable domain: DTGVSQNPRHKITKRGQNVTFRCDPISEHNRLYWYRQTLGQGPEFLTYFQNEAQLEKSRLLSDRFSAERPKGSFSTLEIQRTEQGDSAMYLCASSLQGFNQPQHFGDGTRLSIL.

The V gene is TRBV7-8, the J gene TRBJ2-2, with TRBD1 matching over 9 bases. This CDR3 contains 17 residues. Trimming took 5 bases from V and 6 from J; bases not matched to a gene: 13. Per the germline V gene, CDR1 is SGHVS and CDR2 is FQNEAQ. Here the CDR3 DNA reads TGTGCCAGCAGCCGAGATGGCCGGGACAGGGTATCCGGGGAGCTGTTTTTT. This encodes CASSRDGRDRVSGELFF.

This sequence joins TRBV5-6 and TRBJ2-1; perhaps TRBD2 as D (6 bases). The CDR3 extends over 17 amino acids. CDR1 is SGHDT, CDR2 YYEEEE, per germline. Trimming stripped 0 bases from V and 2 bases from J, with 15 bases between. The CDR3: CASSLGVREVAYNEQFF. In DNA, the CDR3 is TGTGCCAGCAGCTTGGGGGTGCGGGAAGTGGCCTACAATGAGCAGTTCTTC.

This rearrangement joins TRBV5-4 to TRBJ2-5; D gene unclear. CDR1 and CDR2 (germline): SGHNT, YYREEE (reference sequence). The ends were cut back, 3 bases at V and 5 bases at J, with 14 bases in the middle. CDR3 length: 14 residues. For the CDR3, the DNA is TGTGCCAGCAGCTCCCAAGGGCCCCGTGAGACCCAGTACTTC. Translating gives CASSSQGPRETQYF.

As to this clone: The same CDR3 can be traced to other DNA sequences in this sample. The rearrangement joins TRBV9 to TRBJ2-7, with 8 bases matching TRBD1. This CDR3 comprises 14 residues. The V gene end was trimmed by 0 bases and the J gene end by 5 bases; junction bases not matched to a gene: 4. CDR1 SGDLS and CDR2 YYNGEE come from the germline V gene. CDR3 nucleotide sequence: TGTGCCAGCAGCGTAGGCGGACAGGGCCACGAGCAGTACTTC. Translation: CASSVGGQGHEQYF.

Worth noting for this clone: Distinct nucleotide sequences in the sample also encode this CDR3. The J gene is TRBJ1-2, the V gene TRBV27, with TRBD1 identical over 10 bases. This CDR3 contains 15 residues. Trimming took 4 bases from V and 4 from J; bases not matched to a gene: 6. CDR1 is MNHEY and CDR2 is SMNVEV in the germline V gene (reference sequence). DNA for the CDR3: TGTGCCAGCAGTTCCTCCGGACAGGGGGGCTATGGCTACACCTTC. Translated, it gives CASSSSGQGGYGYTF.

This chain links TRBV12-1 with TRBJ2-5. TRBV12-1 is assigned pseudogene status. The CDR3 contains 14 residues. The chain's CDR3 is CASSSVDGQETQYF. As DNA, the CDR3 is TGTGCCAGCAGCTCGGTGGACGGCCAAGAGACCCAGTACTTC.

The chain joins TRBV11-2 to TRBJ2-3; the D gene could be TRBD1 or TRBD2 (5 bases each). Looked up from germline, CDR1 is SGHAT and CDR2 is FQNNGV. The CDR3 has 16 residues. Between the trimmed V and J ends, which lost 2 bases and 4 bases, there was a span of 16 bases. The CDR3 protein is CASSLMGPGAPDTQYF. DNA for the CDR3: TGTGCCAGCAGCTTAATGGGACCCGGGGCCCCAGATACGCAGTATTTT.

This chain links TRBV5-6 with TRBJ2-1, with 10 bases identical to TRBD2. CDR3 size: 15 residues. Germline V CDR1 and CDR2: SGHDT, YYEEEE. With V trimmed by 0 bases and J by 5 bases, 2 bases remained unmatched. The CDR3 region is CASSLVTSGNNEQFF. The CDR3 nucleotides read TGTGCCAGCAGCTTGGTAACTAGCGGGAACAATGAGCAGTTCTTC.

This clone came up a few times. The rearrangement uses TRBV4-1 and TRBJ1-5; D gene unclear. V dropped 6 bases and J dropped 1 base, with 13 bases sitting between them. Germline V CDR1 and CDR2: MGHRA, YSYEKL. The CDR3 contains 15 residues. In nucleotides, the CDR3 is TGCGCCAGCAGGAACAGTTTATCAAGCAATCAGCCCCAGCATTTT. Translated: CASRNSLSSNQPQHF.

CDR3 amino acids: CASRPPGLTNEKLFF. CDR3 sequence (DNA): TGTGCCAGCAGGCCACCGGGACTGACTAATGAAAAACTGTTTTTT. The chain has TRBV28 and TRBJ1-4; tentatively, D is TRBD1 (5 bases). The V end lost 6 bases, the J end lost 2 bases, and 13 bases lay between the germline ends. CDR1 and CDR2 (germline): MDHEN, SYDVKM. CDR3 size: 15 residues.

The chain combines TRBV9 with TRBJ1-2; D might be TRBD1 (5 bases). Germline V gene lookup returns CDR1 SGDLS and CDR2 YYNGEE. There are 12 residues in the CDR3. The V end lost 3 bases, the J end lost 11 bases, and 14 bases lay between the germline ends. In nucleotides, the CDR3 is TGTGCCAGCAGCGCCTTAGGGGCCCCATACACCTTC. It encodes CASSALGAPYTF.

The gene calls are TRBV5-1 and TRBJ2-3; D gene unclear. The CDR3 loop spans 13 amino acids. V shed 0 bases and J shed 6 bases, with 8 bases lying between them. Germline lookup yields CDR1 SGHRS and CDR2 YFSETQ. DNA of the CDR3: TGCGCCAGCAGCTTGGGGAAAGAGGATACGCAGTATTTT. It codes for CASSLGKEDTQYF. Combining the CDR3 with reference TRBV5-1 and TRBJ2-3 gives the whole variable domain KAGVTQTPRYLIKTRGQQVTLSCSPISGHRSVSWYQQTPGQGLQFLFEYFSETQRNKGNFPGRFSGRQFSNSRSEMNVSTLELGDSALYLCASSLGKEDTQYFGPGTRLTVL.

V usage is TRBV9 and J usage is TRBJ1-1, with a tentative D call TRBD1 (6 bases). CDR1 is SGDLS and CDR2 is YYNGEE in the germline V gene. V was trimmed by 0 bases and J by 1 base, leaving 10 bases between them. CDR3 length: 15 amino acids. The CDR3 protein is CASSVGGRENTEAFF. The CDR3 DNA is TGTGCCAGCAGCGTAGGGGGGCGGGAGAACACTGAAGCTTTCTTT.

The CDR3 is CASSLLPGGDTEAFF. Written as DNA, the CDR3 is TGTGCCAGCAGTTTACTCCCAGGGGGCGACACTGAAGCTTTCTTT. The rearrangement uses TRBV27 and TRBJ1-1; TRBD1 agrees at 8 bases. Unmatched junction bases numbered 5, after V lost 2 bases and J lost 3 bases. This CDR3 is 15 amino acids long. Germline lookup yields CDR1 MNHEY and CDR2 SMNVEV (reference sequence).

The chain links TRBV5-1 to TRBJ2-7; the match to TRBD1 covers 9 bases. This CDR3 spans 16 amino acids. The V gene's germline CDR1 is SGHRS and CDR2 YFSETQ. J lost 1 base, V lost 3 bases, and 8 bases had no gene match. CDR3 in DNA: TGCGCCAGCAGCTGGGGGGACAGGGAGAGGTCCTACGAGCAGTACTTC. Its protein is CASSWGDRERSYEQYF. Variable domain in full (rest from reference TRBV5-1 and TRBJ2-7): KAGVTQTPRYLIKTRGQQVTLSCSPISGHRSVSWYQQTPGQGLQFLFEYFSETQRNKGNFPGRFSGRQFSNSRSEMNVSTLELGDSALYLCASSWGDRERSYEQYFGPGTRLTVT.

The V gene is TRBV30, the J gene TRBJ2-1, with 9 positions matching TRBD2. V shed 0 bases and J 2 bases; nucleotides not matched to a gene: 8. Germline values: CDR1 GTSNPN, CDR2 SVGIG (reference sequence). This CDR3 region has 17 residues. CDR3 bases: TGTGCCTGGAGTGTAGGGGTAGCGGGGGATACCTACAATGAGCAGTTCTTC. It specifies CAWSVGVAGDTYNEQFF.

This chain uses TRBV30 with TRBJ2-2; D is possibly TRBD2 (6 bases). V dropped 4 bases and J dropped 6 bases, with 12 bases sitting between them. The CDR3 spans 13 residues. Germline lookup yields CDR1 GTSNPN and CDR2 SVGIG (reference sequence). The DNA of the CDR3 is TGTGCCTGGACCTTTCCGGGGGCCGGGGAGCTGTTTTTT. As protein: CAWTFPGAGELFF.

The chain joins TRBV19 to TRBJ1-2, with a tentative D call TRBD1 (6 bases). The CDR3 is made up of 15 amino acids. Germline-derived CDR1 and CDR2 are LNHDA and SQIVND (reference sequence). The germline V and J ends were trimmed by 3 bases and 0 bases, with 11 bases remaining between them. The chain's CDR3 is CASSIRTDSNYGYTF. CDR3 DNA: TGTGCCAGTAGTATCAGGACAGATTCTAACTATGGCTACACCTTC.

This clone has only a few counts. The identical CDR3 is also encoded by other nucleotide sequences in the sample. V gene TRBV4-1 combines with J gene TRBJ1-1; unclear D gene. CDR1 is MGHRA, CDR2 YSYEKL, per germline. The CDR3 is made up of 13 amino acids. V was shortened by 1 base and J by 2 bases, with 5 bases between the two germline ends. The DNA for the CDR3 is TGCGCCAGCAGCCAAGGAGGCAACACTGAAGCTTTCTTT. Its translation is CASSQGGNTEAFF.

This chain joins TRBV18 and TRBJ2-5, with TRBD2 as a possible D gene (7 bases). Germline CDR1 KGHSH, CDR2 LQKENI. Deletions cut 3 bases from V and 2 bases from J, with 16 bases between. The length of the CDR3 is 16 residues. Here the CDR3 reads CASSPDKGEGQETQYF. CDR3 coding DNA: TGTGCCAGCTCACCGGACAAGGGGGAGGGTCAAGAGACCCAGTACTTC.

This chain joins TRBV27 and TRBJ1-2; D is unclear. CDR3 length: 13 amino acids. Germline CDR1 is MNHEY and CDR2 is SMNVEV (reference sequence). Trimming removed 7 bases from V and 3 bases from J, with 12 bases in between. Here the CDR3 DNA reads TGTGCCAGCACTCCAGATCCATACTATGGCTACACCTTC. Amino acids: CASTPDPYYGYTF.

CDR3 sequence: CASSRRLGDSPGNTIYF. In nucleotides, the CDR3 is TGCGCCAGCAGCCGCCGACTCGGGGACAGCCCTGGAAACACCATATATTTT. The J gene is TRBJ1-3, the V gene TRBV4-1; 7 nucleotides match TRBD1. Germline trimming cut 4 bases from V and 2 bases from J; bases unmatched to any gene: 11. The CDR3 consists of 17 residues. Germline V gives CDR1 MGHRA, CDR2 YSYEKL.

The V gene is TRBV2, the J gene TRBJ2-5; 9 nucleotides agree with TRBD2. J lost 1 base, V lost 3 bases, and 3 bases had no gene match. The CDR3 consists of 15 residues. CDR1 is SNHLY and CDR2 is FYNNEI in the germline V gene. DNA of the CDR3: TGTGCCAGCAGTGAGTTAGCGGGGGTCCAAGAGACCCAGTACTTC. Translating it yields CASSELAGVQETQYF.

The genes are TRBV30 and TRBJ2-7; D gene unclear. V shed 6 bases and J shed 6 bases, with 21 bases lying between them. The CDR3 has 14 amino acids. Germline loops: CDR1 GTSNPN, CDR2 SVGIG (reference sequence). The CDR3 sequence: CACNSGLTYSEQYF. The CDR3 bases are TGTGCCTGTAATTCGGGCTTAACGTATAGCGAGCAGTACTTC.

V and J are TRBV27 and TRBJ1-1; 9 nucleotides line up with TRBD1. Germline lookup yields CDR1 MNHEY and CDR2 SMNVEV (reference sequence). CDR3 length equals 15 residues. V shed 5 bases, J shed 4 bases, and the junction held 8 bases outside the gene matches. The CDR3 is CASSVRQGVGTEAFF. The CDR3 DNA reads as TGTGCCAGCAGTGTCCGACAGGGGGTGGGCACTGAAGCTTTCTTT.

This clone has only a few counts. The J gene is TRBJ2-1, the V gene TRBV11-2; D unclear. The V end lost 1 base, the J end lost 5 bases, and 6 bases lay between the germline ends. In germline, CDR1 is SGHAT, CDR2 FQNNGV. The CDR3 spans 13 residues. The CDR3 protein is CASSLVGHNEQFF. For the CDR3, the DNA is TGTGCCAGCAGCTTAGTGGGCCACAATGAGCAGTTCTTC.

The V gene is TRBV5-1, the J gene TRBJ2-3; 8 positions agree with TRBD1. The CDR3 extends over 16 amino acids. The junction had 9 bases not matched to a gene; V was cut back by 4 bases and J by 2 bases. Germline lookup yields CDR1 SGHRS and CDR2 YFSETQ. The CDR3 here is CASSPFDRGYTDTQYF. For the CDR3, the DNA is TGCGCCAGCAGCCCCTTCGACAGGGGATACACAGATACGCAGTATTTT.

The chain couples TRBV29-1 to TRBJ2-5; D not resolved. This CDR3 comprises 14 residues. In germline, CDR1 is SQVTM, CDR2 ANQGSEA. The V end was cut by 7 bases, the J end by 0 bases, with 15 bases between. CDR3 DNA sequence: TGCAGCGCCCACGTCCCGGCGTACCAAGAGACCCAGTACTTC. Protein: CSAHVPAYQETQYF.